Below, 30 T cell receptor beta chains from the same sample are listed, as sequenced in a study of blood T cell repertoires in COVID-19. Using immunoSEQ multiplex PCR, the repertoire was profiled, and TCRdb retains in-frame clones only, with some absent. The profile shows about 75,000 clones, 88% of them singletons. Sample: peripheral blood. These receptors all come from a human donor in a cohort sampled during active COVID-19.

The chain employs TRBV6-5 and TRBJ2-7; D is uncertain. The CDR3 is made up of 11 amino acids. V was trimmed by 5 bases and J by 2 bases, leaving 4 bases between them. CDR1 is MNHEY and CDR2 is SVGAGI in the germline V gene. The CDR3 nucleotides are TGTGCCAGCAGTACAACCTACGAGCAGTACTTC. As protein: CASSTTYEQYF.

The chain is built from TRBV19 and TRBJ2-6, with D tentatively TRBD1 (6 bases). Trimming stripped 5 bases from V and 2 bases from J, with 16 bases between. CDR1 is LNHDA and CDR2 is SQIVND in the germline V gene (reference sequence). The CDR3 sequence is 17 residues long. This CDR3 reads CASSLTHRTAGANVLTF. The CDR3 nucleotides are TGTGCCAGTAGTCTCACGCATAGGACAGCTGGGGCCAACGTCCTGACTTTC.

This clone was recorded once. The chain carries TRBV6-5 and TRBJ2-5; no definite D call. The CDR3 runs to 12 residues. V was trimmed by 7 bases and J by 5 bases, leaving 11 bases between them. CDR1 and CDR2 (germline): MNHEY, SVGAGI. The CDR3 region has the DNA TGTGCCAGCAAAACAGTTTGGGAGACCCAGTACTTC. This sequence encodes CASKTVWETQYF.

The rearrangement joins TRBV5-1 to TRBJ1-1; 7 nucleotides align to TRBD1. CDR3 size: 14 residues. CDR1 and CDR2 from the germline V gene are SGHRS and YFSETQ. Trimming cost V 2 bases and J 2 bases; bases outside gene matches: 3. DNA of the CDR3: TGCGCCAGCAGCTTCACAGGGGCTAACACTGAAGCTTTCTTT. This sequence encodes CASSFTGANTEAFF.

This chain joins TRBV9 and TRBJ2-1, with D tentatively TRBD2 (6 bases). With 0 bases removed from V and 8 bases from J, the gap between germline ends came to 9 bases. Germline-derived CDR1 and CDR2 are SGDLS and YYNGEE. There are 13 residues in the CDR3. In nucleotides, the CDR3 is TGTGCCAGCAGCGTAGCGGCGGGGCATGAGCAGTTCTTC. Translated: CASSVAAGHEQFF.

This chain uses TRBV19 with TRBJ1-5; TRBD1 aligns across 8 bases. V shed 7 bases and J 2 bases; nucleotides not matched to a gene: 10. Germline lookup yields CDR1 LNHDA and CDR2 SQIVND (reference sequence). There are 16 residues in the CDR3. CDR3 sequence reads: CASTSHETGGNQPQHF. The CDR3 DNA reads TGTGCCAGTACCTCCCATGAGACAGGGGGCAATCAGCCCCAGCATTTT.

The chain carries TRBV29-1 and TRBJ1-2, with TRBD1 matching 7 bases. V shed 8 bases and J 2 bases; nucleotides not matched to a gene: 2. CDR3 length: 11 amino acids. Germline V gene data show CDR1 as SQVTM and CDR2 as ANQGSEA. The CDR3 protein is CSTTGNYGYTF. The CDR3 DNA reads as TGCAGCACGACAGGGAACTATGGCTACACCTTC.

The table lists this clone with a count of one. The chain carries TRBV9 and TRBJ1-3; D is possibly TRBD1 (5 bases). V lost 4 bases, J lost 0 bases, and 11 bases lay in between. Per germline, CDR1 SGDLS and CDR2 YYNGEE. This CDR3 has 15 amino acids. The CDR3 loop is CASSSGDYSGNTIYF. Written as DNA, the CDR3 is TGTGCCAGCAGCTCGGGGGACTACTCTGGAAACACCATATATTTT.

The CDR3 coding sequence is TGTGCCAGCAGCTTCCCGGGACTAGGGGGTCGGGAGACCCAGTACTTC. It is translated as CASSFPGLGGRETQYF. The genes are TRBV11-2 and TRBJ2-5; 8 bases line up with TRBD2. Per germline, CDR1 SGHAT and CDR2 FQNNGV. J gave up 5 bases and V 3 bases, and 11 bases lay outside the gene matches. This CDR3 is built from 16 residues.

The chain joins TRBV15 to TRBJ2-1, with 12 positions matching TRBD1. The CDR3 is 16 residues long. Trimming at V came to 7 bases and at J to 6 bases, leaving 10 bases not matched to a gene. Per the germline V gene, CDR1 is LNHNV and CDR2 is YYDKDF (reference sequence). The DNA of the CDR3 is TGTGCCACCACCCGCGCGGGACAGGGGGCTGTCAATGAGCAGTTCTTC. Amino acids: CATTRAGQGAVNEQFF.

The chain is built from TRBV3-1 (or the pseudogene TRBV3-2) and TRBJ1-6; D possibly corresponds to TRBD1 (5 bases). The CDR3 runs to 15 residues. The V and J ends lost 3 bases and 3 bases respectively, with 9 bases between them. CDR1 and CDR2 from the germline V gene are LGHDT and YNNKEL (reference sequence). CDR3 sequence: CASSQGLRYNSPLHF. For the CDR3, the DNA is TGTGCCAGCAGCCAGGGACTCCGCTATAATTCACCCCTCCACTTT.

The chain uses TRBV7-9 and TRBJ1-3; D possibly corresponds to TRBD1 (5 bases). The germline V gene has CDR1 SEHNR and CDR2 FQNEAQ (reference sequence). The CDR3 has 15 residues. Trimming stripped 4 bases from V and 1 base from J, with 11 bases between. The CDR3 sequence: CASSSFPGSGNTIYF. In DNA form, the CDR3 reads TGTGCCAGCAGCTCTTTTCCAGGGTCTGGAAACACCATATATTTT. Using reference TRBV7-9 and TRBJ1-3 for the parts outside the CDR3, the full variable domain is DTGVSQNPRHKITKRGQNVTFRCDPISEHNRLYWYRQTLGQGPEFLTYFQNEAQLEKSRLLSDRFSAERPKGSFSTLEIQRTEQGDSAMYLCASSSFPGSGNTIYFGEGSWLTVV.

V usage is TRBV5-8 and J usage is TRBJ1-5; D gene uncertain. Germline-derived CDR1 and CDR2 are SGHTS and YDEGEE. Trimming shortened V by 0 bases and J by 0 bases, and 7 bases separated the two germline ends. This CDR3 is built from 15 residues. The CDR3 nucleotides read TGTGCCAGCAGCTTGGGTCGGGTTAGCAATCAGCCCCAGCATTTT. It yields the protein CASSLGRVSNQPQHF.

V and J are TRBV2 and TRBJ2-1, with a weak D call TRBD1 (6 bases). V shed 7 bases and J shed 0 bases, with 10 bases lying between them. The germline V gene has CDR1 SNHLY and CDR2 FYNNEI. The CDR3 loop spans 14 amino acids. CDR3 sequence: CASNRESSYNEQFF. In nucleotides, the CDR3 is TGTGCCAGCAACAGGGAGAGCTCCTACAATGAGCAGTTCTTC.

This chain uses TRBV9 with TRBJ2-5, with D uncertain. Germline values: CDR1 SGDLS, CDR2 YYNGEE. Between the trimmed V and J ends, which lost 0 bases and 3 bases, there was a span of 3 bases. This CDR3 region has 12 residues. Here the CDR3 DNA reads TGTGCCAGCAGCGTAGCAGAAGAGACCCAGTACTTC. Its translation is CASSVAEETQYF.

The rearrangement uses TRBV6-5 and TRBJ1-3, with D hard to call. There are 12 residues in the CDR3. The germline CDR1 and CDR2 sequences are MNHEY and SVGAGI. The V end was cut by 8 bases, the J end by 0 bases, with 5 bases between. The CDR3 DNA follows: TGTGCCAGCGCCGGCTCTGGAAACACCATATATTTT. The encoded protein is CASAGSGNTIYF.

The rearrangement joins TRBV27 to TRBJ2-2, with a weak D call TRBD2 (5 bases). Deletions cut 3 bases from V and 4 bases from J, with 12 bases between. The CDR3 has 15 amino acids. Germline V gives CDR1 MNHEY, CDR2 SMNVEV (reference sequence). The CDR3 DNA reads TGTGCCAGCAGTTTTCGAGGGTTGGGCACCGGGGAGCTGTTTTTT. It specifies CASSFRGLGTGELFF.

The genes are TRBV20-1 and TRBJ2-7, with D possibly TRBD1 on 5 matching bases. V lost 6 bases and J lost 3, with 9 bases in between. Germline V gene sequence: CDR1 DFQATT, CDR2 SNEGSKA (reference sequence). The CDR3 loop spans 11 amino acids. CDR3 coding DNA: TGCAGTGCCCGACAGAACTACGAGCAGTACTTC. This encodes CSARQNYEQYF.

This clone was seen only once. The V gene is TRBV28, the J gene TRBJ2-4, with D possibly matching TRBD1 (6 bases). The CDR3 runs 16 residues. The germline CDR1 and CDR2 sequences are MDHEN and SYDVKM. V was clipped by 0 bases and J by 5 bases, with 14 bases between them. CDR3 protein: CASSLWTNRVQNIQYF. For the CDR3, the DNA is TGTGCCAGCAGTTTATGGACCAACAGGGTTCAAAACATTCAGTACTTC.

The chain is built from TRBV5-1 and TRBJ1-2; TRBD1 matches 12 bases. This CDR3 is built from 17 residues. V shed 0 bases, J shed 3 bases, and the junction held 6 bases outside the gene matches. Per the germline V gene, CDR1 is SGHRS and CDR2 is YFSETQ. The DNA of the CDR3 is TGCGCCAGCAGCTTGGGAGGGACAGGGGGCGCTGACTATGGCTACACCTTC. It encodes CASSLGGTGGADYGYTF.

The V and J genes are TRBV5-1 and TRBJ2-3; tentatively, D is TRBD2 (5 bases). The CDR3 sequence is 14 residues long. The germline V gene encodes CDR1 SGHRS and CDR2 YFSETQ. V was pared by 0 bases and J by 6 bases, with 11 bases between. In DNA form, the CDR3 reads TGCGCCAGCAGCTTGGACGCTCAGCGGGATACGCAGTATTTT. As protein: CASSLDAQRDTQYF.

V and J are TRBV18 and TRBJ2-6; 7 bases fit TRBD1. CDR1 is KGHSH and CDR2 is LQKENI in the germline V gene. The CDR3 extends over 15 amino acids. The V gene end was trimmed by 3 bases and the J gene end by 2 bases; junction bases not matched to a gene: 1. The CDR3 sequence is CASSPDRAGANVLTF. The DNA for the CDR3 is TGTGCCAGCTCACCTGACAGGGCTGGGGCCAACGTCCTGACTTTC.

V usage is TRBV7-2 and J usage is TRBJ2-3; D not certain. Trimming took off 3 bases at V and 2 bases at J, with 6 bases between the two ends. Germline V CDR1 and CDR2: SGHTA, FQGNSA. This CDR3 contains 13 residues. CDR3 coding DNA: TGTGCCAGCAGCTTTCCGGTCACAGATACGCAGTATTTT. Translated, it gives CASSFPVTDTQYF. The full variable domain, completed using reference TRBV7-2 and TRBJ2-3, is GAGVSQSPSNKVTEKGKDVELRCDPISGHTALYWYRQSLGQGLEFLIYFQGNSAPDKSGLPSDRFSAERTGGSVSTLTIQRTQQEDSAVYLCASSFPVTDTQYFGPGTRLTVL.

The rearrangement uses TRBV7-2 and TRBJ2-1, with 14 nucleotides matching TRBD2. Trimming took 6 bases from V and 3 from J; bases not matched to a gene: 13. The CDR3 runs 19 residues. The V gene's germline CDR1 is SGHTA and CDR2 FQGNSA. The CDR3, as DNA: TGTGCCAGCAGTTTATCGGGGACTAGCGGGGGCCTAAGCTACAATGAGCAGTTCTTC. This translates into CASSLSGTSGGLSYNEQFF.

This clone was picked up many times. This chain joins TRBV7-9 and TRBJ1-1, with 7 bases lining up with TRBD1. Germline V gives CDR1 SEHNR, CDR2 FQNEAQ (reference sequence). Trimming at V came to 5 bases and at J to 5 bases, leaving 8 bases not matched to a gene. The CDR3 is 14 amino acids. The CDR3, as DNA: TGTGCCAGCAGCCAAAAAAGACAGGGTACTGAAGCTTTCTTT. Amino acids: CASSQKRQGTEAFF.

This chain uses TRBV7-9 with TRBJ2-1, with 8 bases identical to TRBD2. This CDR3 region has 15 residues. V was pared by 8 bases and J by 5 bases, with 11 bases of the junction left unmatched. Germline V CDR1 and CDR2: SEHNR, FQNEAQ (reference sequence). For the CDR3, the DNA is TGTGCCAGCGGGATAGCGGGAACATACCACAATGAGCAGTTCTTC. Translated, it gives CASGIAGTYHNEQFF.

This sequence joins TRBV28 and TRBJ2-3; D is possibly TRBD1 (5 bases). Germline loops: CDR1 MDHEN, CDR2 SYDVKM. This CDR3 is built from 13 residues. The germline V and J ends were trimmed by 7 bases and 2 bases, with 10 bases remaining between them. CDR3 residues: CASTDSLTDTQYF. DNA for the CDR3: TGTGCCAGCACCGACAGCCTCACAGATACGCAGTATTTT.

This clone was found once. V and J are TRBV12-3 or TRBV12-4 and TRBJ1-2, with 9 bases that match TRBD1. The junction had 3 bases not matched to a gene; V was cut back by 10 bases and J by 6 bases. This CDR3 contains 11 residues. This CDR3 reads CATRDRDGYTF. For the CDR3, the DNA is TGTGCCACCCGGGACAGGGATGGCTACACCTTC.

CDR3 sequence reads: CASSQDPSSADTQYF. The CDR3 nucleotides read TGCGCCAGCAGCCAAGATCCTAGTAGCGCGGATACGCAGTATTTT. The chain couples TRBV4-3 to TRBJ2-3, with D tentatively TRBD2 (5 bases). The CDR3 has 15 residues. Looked up from germline, CDR1 is LGHNA and CDR2 is YSLEER. V lost 0 bases, J lost 6 bases, and 13 bases lay in between.

The V call is TRBV4-3, the J call TRBJ2-3; TRBD2 aligns across 9 bases. CDR1 is LGHNA and CDR2 is YSLEER in the germline V gene. The CDR3 totals 17 residues. Germline trimming cut 1 base from V and 3 bases from J; bases unmatched to any gene: 8. CDR3 DNA sequence: TGCGCCAGCAGCCAAGGGATTGCGAGCGGGGGGACAGATACGCAGTATTTT. As protein: CASSQGIASGGTDTQYF.